The 10 T cell receptor beta chains reported below all come from one sample, sequenced in a study of cytomegalovirus exposure and HLA in healthy donors. This PCR relied on a set of 60 Vbeta primers and 13 Jbeta primers. The repertoire was sequenced with immunoSEQ multiplex PCR; TCRdb's copy has only in-frame clones and lacks some. Among about 190,000 clones listed, roughly 76% were seen once. The sequenced sample was PBMCs. The receptors come from a woman in her twenties or thirties in good health and CMV-seropositive.

The J gene is TRBJ1-1, the V gene TRBV21-1. TRBV21-1 is a listed pseudogene. The CDR3 consists of 16 residues. This CDR3 is CASSPIKIAGYTEAFF. CDR3 coding DNA: TGTGCCAGCAGCCCTATCAAAATCGCGGGGTACACTGAAGCTTTCTTT.

V and J are TRBV7-2 and TRBJ1-4; TRBD1 is a possible D gene (5 bases). The germline V gene has CDR1 SGHTA and CDR2 FQGNSA. Trimming shortened V by 1 base and J by 8 bases, and 14 bases separated the two germline ends. The CDR3 extends over 15 amino acids. The CDR3 bases are TGTGCCAGCAGCTTAGGTGGGGGGTGGGGCGAAAAACTGTTTTTT. Residues: CASSLGGGWGEKLFF.

The chain employs TRBV7-9 and TRBJ1-3; D remains ambiguous. Trimming left V 1 base short and J 0 bases short, with 7 bases between. From germline, CDR1 is SEHNR and CDR2 FQNEAQ (reference sequence). CDR3 length: 15 residues. The CDR3 sequence: CASSLGRVSGNTIYF. DNA of the CDR3: TGTGCCAGCAGCTTAGGTCGGGTCTCTGGAAACACCATATATTTT.

The V and J genes are TRBV7-3 and TRBJ2-7, with TRBD2 matching over 8 bases. Looked up from germline, CDR1 is SGHTA and CDR2 is FQGTGA. The CDR3 contains 15 residues. Losses at the gene ends were 1 base for V and 2 bases for J; bases not matched to a gene: 4. The CDR3 here is CASSLKAGEPYEQYF. The CDR3 nucleotides are TGTGCCAGCAGCTTAAAAGCGGGGGAGCCCTACGAGCAGTACTTC.

The chain employs TRBV6-9 and TRBJ1-1; D gene uncertain. The CDR3 has 15 residues. V lost 0 bases and J 1 base, leaving 9 bases between the germline ends. Germline V gives CDR1 MNHGY, CDR2 SVAAGI. CDR3 residues: CASSYSTDQNTEAFF. In DNA form, the CDR3 reads TGTGCCAGCAGTTATTCAACAGACCAGAACACTGAAGCTTTCTTT.

CDR3 coding DNA: TGTGCCAGCAGAGCCGAGGGAAACGAGCAGTACTTC. It specifies CASRAEGNEQYF. The genes are TRBV2 and TRBJ2-7; D perhaps matches TRBD2 (5 bases). The length of the CDR3 is 12 residues. The V end was cut by 6 bases, the J end by 5 bases, with 11 bases between. Germline V gene sequence: CDR1 SNHLY, CDR2 FYNNEI.

This chain links TRBV28 with TRBJ2-7; 7 bases line up with TRBD1. The CDR3 is made up of 11 amino acids. The V and J ends lost 7 bases and 4 bases, in that order; junction bases with no gene match: 1. Germline CDR1 is MDHEN and CDR2 is SYDVKM. This CDR3 is CASTTGYEQYF. The CDR3 bases are TGTGCCAGCACGACAGGGTACGAGCAGTACTTC.

This chain links TRBV5-1 with TRBJ2-1; D perhaps matches TRBD2 (5 bases). Germline V lookup: CDR1 SGHRS, CDR2 YFSETQ. The CDR3 runs to 15 residues. Trimming took off 1 base at V and 0 bases at J, with 8 bases between the two ends. For the CDR3, the DNA is TGCGCCAGCAGCTTGAGCGGCAGCTCCTACAATGAGCAGTTCTTC. Protein sequence: CASSLSGSSYNEQFF.

The chain recombines TRBV5-1 with TRBJ1-6, with D possibly matching TRBD1 (6 bases). The length of the CDR3 is 15 residues. Trimming shortened V by 4 bases and J by 2 bases, and 10 bases separated the two germline ends. The germline CDR1 and CDR2 sequences are SGHRS and YFSETQ. This CDR3 reads CASSLRTAYNSPLHF. CDR3 DNA sequence: TGCGCCAGCAGCCTCAGGACAGCCTATAATTCACCCCTCCACTTT. The full variable domain, rest sourced from reference TRBV5-1 and TRBJ1-6, is KAGVTQTPRYLIKTRGQQVTLSCSPISGHRSVSWYQQTPGQGLQFLFEYFSETQRNKGNFPGRFSGRQFSNSRSEMNVSTLELGDSALYLCASSLRTAYNSPLHFGNGTRLTVT.

This clone showed up just a few times. The chain joins TRBV19 to TRBJ1-4; D not certain. The V gene lost 7 bases and the J gene lost 10 bases, with 13 bases spanning the gap. This CDR3 is built from 12 residues. Germline CDR1 is LNHDA and CDR2 is SQIVND (reference sequence). CDR3 in amino acids: CASTPGVGKLFF. The CDR3 coding sequence is TGTGCCAGTACCCCCGGGGTAGGAAAACTGTTTTTT.